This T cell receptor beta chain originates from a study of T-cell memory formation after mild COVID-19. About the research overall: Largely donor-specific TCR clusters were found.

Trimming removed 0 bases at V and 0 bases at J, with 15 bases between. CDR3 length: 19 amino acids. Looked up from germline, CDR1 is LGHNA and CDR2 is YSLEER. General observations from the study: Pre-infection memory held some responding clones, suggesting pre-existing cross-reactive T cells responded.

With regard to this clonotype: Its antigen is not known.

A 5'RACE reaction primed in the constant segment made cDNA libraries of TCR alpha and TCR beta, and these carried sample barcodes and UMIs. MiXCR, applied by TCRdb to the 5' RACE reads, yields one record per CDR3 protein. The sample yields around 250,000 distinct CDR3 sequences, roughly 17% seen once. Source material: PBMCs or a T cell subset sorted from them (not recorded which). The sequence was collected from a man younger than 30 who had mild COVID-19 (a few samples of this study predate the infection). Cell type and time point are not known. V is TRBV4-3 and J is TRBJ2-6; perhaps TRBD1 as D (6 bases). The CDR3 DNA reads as TGCGCCAGCAGCCAAGAATCTACAGGGCCTATCTCTGGGGCCAACGTCCTGACTTTC. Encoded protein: CASSQESTGPISGANVLTF.